This T cell receptor beta chain was identified in a study of T-cell memory formation after mild COVID-19. Turning to the study itself: Each donor largely had its own TCR clusters. Regarding the study as a whole: Those CD4+ clones that contracted were mainly in CM and EM (CD8+ ones in EMRA). The pre-infection memory compartment contained some responding clones, suggesting cross-reactive memory joined. Researchers could not confirm that second-wave clones peaking on day 37 targeted SARS-CoV-2.

This clonotype was counted a few times. Antigen unknown. V gave up 3 bases and J gave up 4 bases, with 15 bases separating them. From germline, CDR1 is MGHRA and CDR2 YSYEKL. The CDR3 consists of 15 residues. Using its own MiXCR run on the 5' RACE reads, TCRdb lists one record per CDR3 protein. The sample contains approximately 240,000 distinct CDR3 sequences, approximately 16% of which appear only once. This clonotype was sampled from a man younger than 30 who had mild COVID-19 (a few samples of this study predate the infection). Cell type and time point are not known. The gene calls are TRBV4-1 and TRBJ1-1; possibly TRBD1 for D (5 bases). The sequenced material came from PBMCs or a T cell subset sorted from them (not recorded which). The CDR3 region is CASSHYSGRGTEAFF. The CDR3 DNA reads TGCGCCAGCAGCCACTACTCAGGGCGGGGCACTGAAGCTTTCTTT.